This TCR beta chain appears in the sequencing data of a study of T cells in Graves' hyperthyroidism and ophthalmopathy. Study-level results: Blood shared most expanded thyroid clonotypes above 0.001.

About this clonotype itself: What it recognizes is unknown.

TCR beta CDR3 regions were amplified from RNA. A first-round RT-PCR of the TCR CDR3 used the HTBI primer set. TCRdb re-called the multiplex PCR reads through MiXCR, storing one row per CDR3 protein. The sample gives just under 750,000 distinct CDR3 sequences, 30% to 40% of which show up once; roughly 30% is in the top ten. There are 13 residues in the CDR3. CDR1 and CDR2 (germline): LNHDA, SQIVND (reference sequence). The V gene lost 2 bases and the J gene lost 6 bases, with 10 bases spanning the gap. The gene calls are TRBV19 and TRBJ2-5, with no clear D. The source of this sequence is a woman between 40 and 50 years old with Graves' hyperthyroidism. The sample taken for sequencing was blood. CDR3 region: CASSITGRKTQYF. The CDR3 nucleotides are TGTGCCAGTAGTATAACCGGCAGAAAGACCCAGTACTTC.